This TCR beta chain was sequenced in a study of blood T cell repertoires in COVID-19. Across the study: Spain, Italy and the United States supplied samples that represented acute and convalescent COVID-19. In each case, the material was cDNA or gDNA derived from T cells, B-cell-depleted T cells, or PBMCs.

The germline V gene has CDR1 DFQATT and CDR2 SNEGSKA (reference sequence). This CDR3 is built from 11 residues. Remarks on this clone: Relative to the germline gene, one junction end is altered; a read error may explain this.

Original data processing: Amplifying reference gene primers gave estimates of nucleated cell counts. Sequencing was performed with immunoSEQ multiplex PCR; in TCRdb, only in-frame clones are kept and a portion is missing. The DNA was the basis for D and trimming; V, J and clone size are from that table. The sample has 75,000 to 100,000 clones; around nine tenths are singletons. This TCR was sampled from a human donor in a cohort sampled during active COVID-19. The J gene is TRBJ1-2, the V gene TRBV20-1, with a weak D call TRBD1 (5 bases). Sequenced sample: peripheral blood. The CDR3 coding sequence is TGCAGGGCTAGTACGGGGGATGGCTACACCTTC. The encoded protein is CRASTGDGYTF.